Described below is a single T cell receptor (beta chain) sequence and its context. Its antigen is currently unknown. The CDR3 spans 17 residues. From the RT-PCR reads, TCRdb called clonotypes with MiXCR, one entry per CDR3 protein. The data show roughly 460,000 distinct CDR3 sequences, with over 9.5% seen just once and 9.5% to 15% held by the top ten. These data originate in a study of response to subunit inactivated influenza vaccine. Study-level points and caveats: Authors suggested that a seasonal influenza vaccination recruits few new T cells each time.

The material was PBMCs from blood, obtained 40 to 50 days after vaccination. The source of this sequence is a man aged 45-65 years who received an inactivated influenza vaccine. The chain joins TRBV12-2 to TRBJ2-7; TRBD1 was called by the table and not checked on the DNA. TRBV12-2 is marked as a pseudogene. The CDR3 here is CASRLAPGQVSSYEQYF. As DNA, the CDR3 is TGTGCAAGTCGCTTAGCCCCGGGACAGGTTAGCTCCTACGAGCAGTACTTC.